A single sample gave rise to the 7 T cell receptor beta chains below, sequenced in a study of radiation and T cells in renal cell carcinoma. Some clones are missing from TCRdb's copy, which holds only in-frame ones; the method was immunoSEQ multiplex PCR. The data contain roughly 160,000 clones, about 88% of them singletons. Indicated time point: blood 4 weeks post-SBRT, at nephrectomy. The treatment: 15 Gy SBRT to primary tumor, nephrectomy 4 weeks later. Source: blood, taken from a patient whose treatment included radiotherapy and nephrectomy. All receptors derive from a woman in her forties or fifties with renal cell carcinoma.

The chain recombines TRBV11-2 with TRBJ2-5, with D possibly TRBD1 on 6 matching bases. The V and J ends lost 1 base and 6 bases respectively, with 15 bases between them. CDR1 is SGHAT, CDR2 FQNNGV, per germline. This CDR3 spans 15 amino acids. The CDR3 DNA follows: TGTGCCAGCAGCTTAGGGGCAGGGGTCGATAAGACCCAGTACTTC. As protein: CASSLGAGVDKTQYF.

The J gene is TRBJ2-2, the V gene TRBV10-3, with D possibly being TRBD2 (7 bases). Trimming took 8 bases from V and 6 from J, leaving 19 bases between them. The CDR3 has 15 amino acids. CDR1 and CDR2 (germline): ENHRY, SYGVKD. The CDR3 DNA is TGTGCCATCCGAGGCCGGGGGGCCGTCGCCGGGGAGCTGTTTTTT. Residues: CAIRGRGAVAGELFF.

The chain has TRBV5-1 and TRBJ2-1; no reliable D call. The CDR3 extends over 17 amino acids. V was clipped by 0 bases and J by 0 bases, with 13 bases between them. CDR1 SGHRS and CDR2 YFSETQ come from the germline V gene. The CDR3 DNA reads as TGCGCCAGCAGCTTGGTGGCTCAGCTGGGCTCCTACAATGAGCAGTTCTTC. Amino acid sequence: CASSLVAQLGSYNEQFF. The full variable domain, rest sourced from reference TRBV5-1 and TRBJ2-1, is KAGVTQTPRYLIKTRGQQVTLSCSPISGHRSVSWYQQTPGQGLQFLFEYFSETQRNKGNFPGRFSGRQFSNSRSEMNVSTLELGDSALYLCASSLVAQLGSYNEQFFGPGTRLTVL.

This chain joins TRBV11-2 and TRBJ1-3; 8 nucleotides match TRBD1. The CDR3 length is 16 residues. The V gene's germline CDR1 is SGHAT and CDR2 FQNNGV. J lost 0 bases, V lost 5 bases, and 6 bases had no gene match. This chain's CDR3 is CASSPGTGNSGNTIYF. CDR3 bases: TGTGCCAGCAGCCCCGGGACAGGCAACTCTGGAAACACCATATATTTT.

The chain links TRBV5-5 to TRBJ1-5; no firm D call. Germline-derived CDR1 and CDR2 are SGHKS and YYEKEE (reference sequence). V dropped 1 base and J dropped 0 bases, with 5 bases sitting between them. The CDR3 sequence is 14 residues long. CDR3 in DNA: TGTGCCAGCAGCTTGCAGGATAGCAATCAGCCCCAGCATTTT. Translated: CASSLQDSNQPQHF.

The V gene is TRBV6-5, the J gene TRBJ2-1; 11 bases fit TRBD2. Germline V gives CDR1 MNHEY, CDR2 SVGAGI. V was clipped by 6 bases and J by 4 bases; unmatched bases: 5. The CDR3 is 15 amino acids. The CDR3 here is CASRTGLAAYNEQFF. The DNA of the CDR3 is TGTGCCAGCAGAACGGGACTAGCGGCTTACAATGAGCAGTTCTTC.

This clone has only a few counts. The CDR3 region has the DNA TGTGCTAGTGGAGGGTCAATTCGTTCCGCTCAGCCCCAGCATTTT. Translated: CASGGSIRSAQPQHF. The chain is built from TRBV12-5 and TRBJ1-5, with D unresolved. V lost 6 bases and J 6 bases, leaving 18 bases between the germline ends. Germline CDR1 LGHNT, CDR2 FRNRAP. The length of the CDR3 is 15 residues.